This record concerns one T cell receptor (beta chain) sequence. This specimen belongs to a study of blood T cell repertoires in COVID-19. Study information: COVID-19 samples from acute and convalescent phases originated in the United States, Italy and Spain.

V lost 4 bases, J lost 7 bases, and 9 bases lay in between. Germline V lookup: CDR1 KGHDR, CDR2 SFDVKD. The CDR3 totals 12 residues. The protocol was immunoSEQ multiplex PCR, while the TCRdb copy is restricted to in-frame clones and leaves out a portion. The repertoire has tens of thousands of clones, more than 75% of them found once; the top ten carry about 14%. The sequence derives from a human donor with acute or convalescent COVID-19. The donor label of this sample is uncertain. The chain employs TRBV24-1 and TRBJ1-2; tentative D call: TRBD1 (6 bases). The sequenced material came from peripheral blood. The CDR3 loop reads CATSDSGAGYTF. The DNA of the CDR3 is TGTGCCACCAGTGACTCAGGGGCTGGCTACACCTTC.